In its sample, the clone carrying this T cell receptor (beta chain) was seen once. Its antigen is as yet unknown. The CDR3 is 15 residues long. CDR1 and CDR2 (germline): SGHDN, FVKESK. V trimming: 5 bases; J trimming: 4 bases; junction bases outside the gene matches: 9. About 2 micrograms of genomic DNA, which was extracted from cryopreserved PBMCs, served as the material used for the TCR beta libraries. The sample comes from a study of cytotoxic CD8 clonotypes in ibrutinib-treated CLL. For the study at large: Overall, approximately 25 responses were partial and 2 complete; following median about 68 months, roughly 15 patients stayed remitted and about 12 progressed. Whole-study results and caveats: Samples from sustained-remission and progressing patients were taken at different times.

Investigators sought sequencing depths of between 1 in 200,000 and 1 in 1 million T cells. The repertoire was sequenced with immunoSEQ multiplex PCR; TCRdb's copy has only in-frame clones and lacks some. The sample consists of about 50,000 clones, roughly three fifths of them appearing once. The sequences come from PBMCs, collected after 24 months of ibrutinib treatment. The gene calls are TRBV14 and TRBJ1-2, with 8 bases aligning to TRBD1. The sequence came from a human donor with chronic lymphocytic leukemia. DNA for the CDR3: TGTGCCAGCAGCGACCGGACAGGGAGAAGCTATGGCTACACCTTC. As protein: CASSDRTGRSYGYTF.